This entry features one TCR beta chain sequence. Its antigen is as yet unknown. Each of the patients experienced relapse following autologous stem cell transplantation, and their brentuximab vedotin exposure differed. With magnetic negative selection, CD4+ T cells were purified from PBMCs that had been thawed. This sample stems from a study of PD-1 blockade in classical Hodgkin lymphoma. Study observations and caveats: Complete responders entered with baseline diversity on par with newly diagnosed patients, the results showed. Newly diagnosed patients reportedly had lower baseline TCR diversity than healthy donors. Exclusion covered patients beginning nivolumab under 1 year post-ASCT. In CD4+ cells, TCR diversity went up significantly by C4D1, but in CD8+ cells it did not.

Libraries were prepared by immunoSEQ multiplex PCR; TCRdb keeps only in-frame clonotypes and omits some of them. Seen here are about 31,000 clones, about 85% observed once, and the top ten hold roughly 2.2%. Germline V gene data show CDR1 as SGHVS and CDR2 as FQNEAQ. Trimming stripped 2 bases from V and 0 bases from J, with 13 bases between. The CDR3 is 16 residues long. Source: CD4+ T cells from blood, taken at baseline. The chain joins TRBV7-8 to TRBJ2-5; unclear D gene. The receptor was isolated from a human donor with classical Hodgkin lymphoma. CDR3: CASSLRRNRNQETQYF. CDR3 DNA sequence: TGTGCCAGCAGCTTACGACGTAACAGAAACCAAGAGACCCAGTACTTC.